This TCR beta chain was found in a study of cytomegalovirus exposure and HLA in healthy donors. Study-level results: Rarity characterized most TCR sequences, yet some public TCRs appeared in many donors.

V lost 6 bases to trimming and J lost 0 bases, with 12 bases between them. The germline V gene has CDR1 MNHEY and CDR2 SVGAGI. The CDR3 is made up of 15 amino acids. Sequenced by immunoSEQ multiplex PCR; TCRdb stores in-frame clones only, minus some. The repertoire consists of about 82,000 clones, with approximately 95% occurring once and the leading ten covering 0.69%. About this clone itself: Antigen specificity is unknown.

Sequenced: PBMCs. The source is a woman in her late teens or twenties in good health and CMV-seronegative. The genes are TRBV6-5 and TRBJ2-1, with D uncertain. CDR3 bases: TGTGCCAGCAGATTAAGTAGCTTCTCCTACAATGAGCAGTTCTTC. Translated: CASRLSSFSYNEQFF.